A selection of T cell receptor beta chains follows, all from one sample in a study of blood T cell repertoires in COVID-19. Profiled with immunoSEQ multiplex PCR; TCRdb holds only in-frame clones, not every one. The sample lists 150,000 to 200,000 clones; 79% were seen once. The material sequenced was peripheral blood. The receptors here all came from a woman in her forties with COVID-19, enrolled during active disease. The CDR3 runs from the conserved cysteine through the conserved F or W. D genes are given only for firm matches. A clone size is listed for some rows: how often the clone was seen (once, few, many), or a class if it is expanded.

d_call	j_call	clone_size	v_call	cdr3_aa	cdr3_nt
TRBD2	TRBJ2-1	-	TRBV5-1	CASSLGLADYNEQFF	TGCGCCAGCAGCTTAGGACTAGCGGATTACAATGAGCAGTTCTTC
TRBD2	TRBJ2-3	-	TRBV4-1	CASSQGAGGPRDTQYF	TGCGCCAGCAGCCAAGGGGCGGGGGGGCCAAGAGATACGCAGTATTTT
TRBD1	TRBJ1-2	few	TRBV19	CASTPQGATQGYTF	TGTGCCAGTACCCCCCAGGGGGCCACCCAAGGCTACACCTTC
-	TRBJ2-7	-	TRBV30	CAWTTGYEQYF	TGTGCCTGGACCACCGGTTACGAGCAGTACTTC
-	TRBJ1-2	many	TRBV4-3	CASSQDLGRYGYTF	TGCGCCAGCAGCCAAGATCTAGGAAGATATGGCTACACCTTC
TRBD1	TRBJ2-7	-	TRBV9	CASSVDGQGAREQYF	TGTGCCAGCAGCGTAGATGGACAGGGGGCCCGGGAGCAGTACTTC
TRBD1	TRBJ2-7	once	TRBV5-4	CATNRGTAPYEQYF	TGTGCCACCAATCGTGGGACAGCTCCTTACGAGCAGTACTTC
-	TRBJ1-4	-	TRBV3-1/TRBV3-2	CASSQDSTGAGIKFF	TGTGCCAGCAGCCAAGATAGTACGGGAGCAGGGATAAAGTTTTTT
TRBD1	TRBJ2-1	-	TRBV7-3	CASSLVQGANEQFF	TGTGCCAGCAGCTTGGTTCAGGGGGCCAATGAGCAGTTCTTC
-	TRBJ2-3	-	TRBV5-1	CASSWKTGTDTQYF	TGCGCCAGCAGCTGGAAAACAGGGACAGATACGCAGTATTTT
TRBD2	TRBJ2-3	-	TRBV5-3	CARSKCRVAGVIDTQYF	TGTGCCAGAAGTAAATGTCGAGTGGCGGGAGTGATAGATACGCAGTATTTT
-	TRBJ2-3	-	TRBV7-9	CASSPKWADTQYF	TGTGCCAGCAGCCCTAAGTGGGCGGATACGCAGTATTTT
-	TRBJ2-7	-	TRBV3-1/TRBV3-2	CASSQSDEQYF	TGTGCCAGCAGCCAATCGGACGAGCAGTACTTC
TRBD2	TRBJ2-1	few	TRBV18	CASSPTSAYNEQFF	TGTGCCAGCTCACCAACTAGCGCCTACAATGAGCAGTTCTTC
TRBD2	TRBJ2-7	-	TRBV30	CAWIRTSGVHEQYF	TGTGCCTGGATCCGGACTAGCGGGGTCCACGAGCAGTACTTC
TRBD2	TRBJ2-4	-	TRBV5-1	CASSRASGRAMDGNIQYF	TGCGCCAGCAGTAGGGCTAGCGGGAGGGCGATGGACGGAAACATTCAGTACTTC
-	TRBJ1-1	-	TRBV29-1	CSVGDRSGIEAFF	TGCAGCGTTGGAGATCGGTCGGGAATCGAAGCTTTCTTT
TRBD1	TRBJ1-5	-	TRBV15	CATSGDRGRVQPQHF	TGTGCCACCAGCGGAGACAGGGGGCGCGTTCAGCCCCAGCATTTT
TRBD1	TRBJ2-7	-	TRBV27	CASSSGQGIYEQYF	TGTGCCAGCAGTTCGGGACAGGGGATCTACGAGCAGTACTTC
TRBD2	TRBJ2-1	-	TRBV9	CASSVATSGYNEQFF	TGTGCCAGCAGCGTAGCCACTAGCGGCTACAATGAGCAGTTCTTC
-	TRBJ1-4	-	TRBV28	CASRLSGTNEKLFF	TGTGCCAGCAGGCTATCGGGGACTAATGAAAAACTGTTTTTT
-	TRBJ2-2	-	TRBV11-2	CASSRDSGELFF	TGTGCCAGCAGCCGGGACTCCGGGGAGCTGTTTTTT
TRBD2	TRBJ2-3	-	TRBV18	CASSDQRGIADTQYF	TGTGCCAGCTCAGATCAGCGGGGGATCGCAGATACGCAGTATTTT
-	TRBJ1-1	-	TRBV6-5	CASRNREYTEAFF	TGTGCCAGCCGAAACAGGGAATACACTGAAGCTTTCTTT
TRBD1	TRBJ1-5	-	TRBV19	CASQRTGNQPQHF	TGTGCCAGTCAGAGGACAGGAAATCAGCCCCAGCATTTT
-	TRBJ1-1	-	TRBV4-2	CASSQEIGLTNTEAFF	TGTGCCAGCAGCCAAGAAATCGGACTCACGAACACTGAAGCTTTCTTT
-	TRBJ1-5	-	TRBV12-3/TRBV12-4	CASSFRDHQPQHF	TGTGCCAGCAGTTTCCGGGATCATCAGCCCCAGCATTTT
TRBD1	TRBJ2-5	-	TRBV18	CASSLGQGAGEETQYF	TGTGCCAGCTCACTTGGACAGGGAGCTGGGGAAGAGACCCAGTACTTC
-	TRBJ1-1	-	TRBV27	CASSLWGRNTEAFF	TGTGCCAGCAGTTTATGGGGGCGGAACACTGAAGCTTTCTTT
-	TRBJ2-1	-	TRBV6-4	CASSDSSEGRGSQFF	TGTGCCAGCAGTGACTCCTCGGAAGGAAGGGGCTCCCAGTTCTTC
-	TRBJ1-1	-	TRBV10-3	CAISVSVRFTEAFF	TGTGCCATCAGTGTTTCCGTCCGGTTCACTGAAGCTTTCTTT
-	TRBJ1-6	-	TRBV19	CASSSGLFRASPLHF	TGTGCCAGTAGCAGCGGACTCTTTCGGGCTTCACCCCTCCACTTT
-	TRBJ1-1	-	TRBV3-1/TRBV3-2	CASSQGHRNTEAFF	TGTGCCAGCAGCCAAGGGCACAGGAACACTGAAGCTTTCTTT
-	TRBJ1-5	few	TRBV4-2	CASSQEGRGTSQPQHF	TGTGCCAGCAGCCAAGAAGGTCGGGGAACTTCTCAGCCCCAGCATTTT
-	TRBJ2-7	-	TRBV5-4	CASSGGVRQDLAPYEQYF	TGTGCCAGCAGCGGGGGGGTACGACAGGACCTAGCCCCCTACGAGCAGTACTTC
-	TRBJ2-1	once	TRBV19	CATRRSPGAHTTRNEQFF	TGTGCCACCCGGAGAAGTCCTGGCGCGCATACGACTAGGAATGAGCAGTTCTTC
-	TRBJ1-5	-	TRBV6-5	CASSPPGVSNQPQHF	TGTGCCAGCAGCCCCCCGGGGGTTAGCAATCAGCCCCAGCATTTT
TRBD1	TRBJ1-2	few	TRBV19	CASSPSGQNYGYTF	TGTGCCAGTAGTCCCTCGGGACAGAACTATGGCTACACCTTC
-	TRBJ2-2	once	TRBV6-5	CASTHRANTGELFF	TGTGCCAGCACCCACCGCGCGAACACCGGGGAGCTGTTTTTT
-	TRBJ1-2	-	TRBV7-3	CASSLSPGGQAGDGYTF	TGTGCCAGCAGCTTAAGCCCTGGTGGTCAGGCGGGGGATGGCTACACCTTC
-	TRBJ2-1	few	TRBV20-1	CSASRQPNNEQFF	TGCAGTGCTAGTCGCCAACCTAACAATGAGCAGTTCTTC
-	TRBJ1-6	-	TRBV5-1	CASSPEGSSNSPLHF	TGCGCCAGCAGCCCCGAGGGAAGTAGTAATTCACCCCTCCACTTT
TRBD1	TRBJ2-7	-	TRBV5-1	CASGDRAYEQYF	TGCGCCAGCGGCGACAGGGCCTACGAGCAGTACTTC
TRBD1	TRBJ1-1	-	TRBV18	CASSSDLFGTGNTEAFF	TGTGCCAGCTCATCCGACCTCTTCGGGACAGGGAACACTGAAGCTTTCTTT
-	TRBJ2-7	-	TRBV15	CATREQGTGEQYF	TGTGCCACCAGGGAACAGGGCACGGGCGAGCAGTACTTC
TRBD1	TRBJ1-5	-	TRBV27	CASSLSRTGLGNQPQHF	TGTGCCAGCAGTTTGTCCCGGACAGGGCTGGGCAATCAGCCCCAGCATTTT
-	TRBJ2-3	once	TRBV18	CASSPVEADTQYF	TGTGCCAGCTCACCCGTCGAGGCAGATACGCAGTATTTT
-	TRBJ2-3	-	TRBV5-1	CASSLQGMGTDTQYF	TGCGCCAGCAGCTTGCAGGGAATGGGGACAGATACGCAGTATTTT
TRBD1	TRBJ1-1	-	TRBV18	CASSPRGQDARLNTEAFF	TGTGCCAGCTCACCGCGTGGACAGGACGCAAGATTGAACACTGAAGCTTTCTTT
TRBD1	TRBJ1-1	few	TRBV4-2	CASSQEGQADTEAFF	TGTGCCAGCAGCCAAGAGGGACAGGCAGACACTGAAGCTTTCTTT